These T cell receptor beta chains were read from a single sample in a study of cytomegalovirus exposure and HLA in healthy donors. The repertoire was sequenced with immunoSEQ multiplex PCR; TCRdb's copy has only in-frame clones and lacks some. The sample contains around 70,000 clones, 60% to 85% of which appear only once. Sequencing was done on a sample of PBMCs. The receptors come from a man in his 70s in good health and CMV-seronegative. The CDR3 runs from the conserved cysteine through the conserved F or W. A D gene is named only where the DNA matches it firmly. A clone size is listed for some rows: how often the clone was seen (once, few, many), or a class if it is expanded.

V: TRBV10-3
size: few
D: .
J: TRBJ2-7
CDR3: CAISMEASYEQYF
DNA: TGTGCCATCAGTATGGAGGCCTCCTACGAGCAGTACTTC

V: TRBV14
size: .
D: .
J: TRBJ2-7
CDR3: CASSPSLGAIQATYEQYF
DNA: TGTGCCAGCAGCCCTTCCCTGGGGGCGATTCAGGCTACCTACGAGCAGTACTTC

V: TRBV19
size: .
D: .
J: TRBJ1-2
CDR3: CASSPQAGQGYTF
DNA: TGTGCCAGTAGTCCCCAGGCCGGCCAAGGCTACACCTTC

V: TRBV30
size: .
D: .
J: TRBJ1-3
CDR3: CAWIPAGLGNTIYF
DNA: TGTGCCTGGATTCCCGCGGGCTTGGGAAACACCATATATTTT

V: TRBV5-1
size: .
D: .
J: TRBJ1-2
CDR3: CASSLTTVYGYTF
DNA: TGCGCCAGCAGCCTCACGACAGTCTATGGCTACACCTTC

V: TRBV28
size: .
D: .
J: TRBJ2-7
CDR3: CASSFPQAEQYF
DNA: TGTGCCAGCAGTTTCCCACAGGCCGAGCAGTACTTC

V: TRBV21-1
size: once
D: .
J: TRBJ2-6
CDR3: CASSKACQGRTAIGANVLTF
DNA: TGTGCCAGCAGCAAAGCTTGTCAGGGTAGGACCGCAATTGGGGCCAACGTCCTGACTTTC

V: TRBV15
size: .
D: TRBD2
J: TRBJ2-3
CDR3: CATSRVPRAGVVADTQYF
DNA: TGTGCCACCAGCAGAGTGCCCCGAGCGGGAGTCGTAGCAGATACGCAGTATTTT

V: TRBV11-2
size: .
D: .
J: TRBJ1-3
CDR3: CASSPPGPTGNTIYF
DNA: TGTGCCAGCAGCCCTCCCGGTCCCACTGGAAACACCATATATTTT

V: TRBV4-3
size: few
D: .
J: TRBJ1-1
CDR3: CASSQVFNTEAFF
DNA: TGCGCCAGCAGTCAAGTCTTTAACACTGAAGCTTTCTTT

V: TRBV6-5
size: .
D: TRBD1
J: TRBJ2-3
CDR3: CASRWTGITDTQYF
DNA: TGTGCCAGCAGGTGGACAGGGATCACAGATACGCAGTATTTT

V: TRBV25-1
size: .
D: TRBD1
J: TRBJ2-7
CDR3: CASSDPGTGCEQYF
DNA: TGTGCCAGCAGTGACCCCGGGACAGGGTGCGAGCAGTACTTC

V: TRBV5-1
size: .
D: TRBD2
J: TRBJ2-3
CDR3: CASSFLAGGTDTQYF
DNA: TGCGCCAGCAGCTTCCTGGCGGGGGGCACAGATACGCAGTATTTT

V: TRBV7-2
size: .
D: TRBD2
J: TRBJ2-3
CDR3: CASGRGANTQYF
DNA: TGTGCCAGCGGGCGGGGGGCAAATACGCAGTATTTT

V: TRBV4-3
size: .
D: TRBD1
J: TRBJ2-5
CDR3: CASSHGTGQQYF
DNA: TGCGCCAGCAGCCACGGGACAGGCCAGCAGTACTTC

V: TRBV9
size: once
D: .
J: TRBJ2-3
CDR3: CASSVAGRGVGDTQYF
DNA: TGTGCCAGCAGCGTAGCAGGCAGGGGGGTTGGGGATACGCAGTATTTT

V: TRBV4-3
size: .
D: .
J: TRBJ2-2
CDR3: CASSHLHHFGRAAGELFF
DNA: TGCGCCAGCAGCCATCTTCACCATTTCGGGCGGGCGGCTGGGGAGCTGTTTTTT

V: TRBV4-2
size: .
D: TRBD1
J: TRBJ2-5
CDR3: CASSQEDRETQYF
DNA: TGTGCCAGCAGCCAAGAGGACAGGGAGACCCAGTACTTC

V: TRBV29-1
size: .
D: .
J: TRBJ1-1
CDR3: CSAERGARPGTEAFF
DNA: TGCAGCGCAGAAAGGGGTGCCAGACCCGGCACTGAAGCTTTCTTT

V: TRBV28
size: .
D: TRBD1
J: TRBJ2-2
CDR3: CASSSGTGYTGELFF
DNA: TGTGCCAGCAGTTCCGGGACAGGGTACACCGGGGAGCTGTTTTTT

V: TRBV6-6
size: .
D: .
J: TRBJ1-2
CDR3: CASSSTGPENYGYTF
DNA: TGTGCCAGCAGTTCAACAGGACCCGAAAACTATGGCTACACCTTC

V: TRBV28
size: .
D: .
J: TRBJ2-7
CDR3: CASSITYEQYF
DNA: TGTGCCAGCAGCATCACCTACGAGCAGTACTTC

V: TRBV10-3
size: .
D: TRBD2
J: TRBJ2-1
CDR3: CAISEGLAGVSNEQFF
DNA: TGTGCCATCAGTGAGGGGCTAGCGGGAGTCTCTAATGAGCAGTTCTTC

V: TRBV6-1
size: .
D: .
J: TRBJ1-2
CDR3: CASRGPGGYNYGYTF
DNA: TGTGCCAGCAGGGGACCGGGGGGGTATAACTATGGCTACACCTTC

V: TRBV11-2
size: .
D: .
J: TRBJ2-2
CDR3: CASSLAWNTGELFF
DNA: TGTGCCAGCAGCTTAGCCTGGAACACCGGGGAGCTGTTTTTT

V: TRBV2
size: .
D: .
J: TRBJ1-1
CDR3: CASSERGGSTEAFF
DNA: TGTGCCAGCAGTGAAAGGGGCGGCTCCACTGAAGCTTTCTTT

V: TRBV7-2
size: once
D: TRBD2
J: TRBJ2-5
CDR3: CASSLVAGGGLGGETQYF
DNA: TGTGCCAGCAGCTTAGTAGCGGGAGGGGGTTTGGGGGGAGAGACCCAGTACTTC

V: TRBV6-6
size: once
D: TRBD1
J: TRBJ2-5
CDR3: CASSYSMGTGGEQYF
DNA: TGTGCCAGCAGTTATTCTATGGGGACAGGCGGGGAGCAGTACTTC

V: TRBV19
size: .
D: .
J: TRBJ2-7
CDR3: CASSTRHMGGYEQYF
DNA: TGTGCCAGTAGTACCCGACATATGGGAGGATACGAGCAGTACTTC

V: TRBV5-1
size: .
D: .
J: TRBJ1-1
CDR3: CASSFGEVTSNTEAFF
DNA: TGCGCCAGCAGCTTCGGGGAGGTCACTAGTAACACTGAAGCTTTCTTT

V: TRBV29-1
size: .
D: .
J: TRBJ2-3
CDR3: CSVDGRGTDTQYF
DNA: TGCAGCGTTGACGGTAGAGGCACAGATACGCAGTATTTT

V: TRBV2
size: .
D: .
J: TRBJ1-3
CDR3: CASSESPGAGNTIYF
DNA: TGTGCCAGCAGTGAATCCCCAGGGGCTGGAAACACCATATATTTT

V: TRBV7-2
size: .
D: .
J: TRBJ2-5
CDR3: CASSPGYSRETQYF
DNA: TGTGCCAGCAGCCCTGGCTACAGTAGGGAGACCCAGTACTTC

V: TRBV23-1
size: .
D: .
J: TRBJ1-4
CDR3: CASSQCEQGFEKLFF
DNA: TGCGCCAGCAGTCAATGCGAGCAGGGCTTTGAAAAACTGTTTTTT

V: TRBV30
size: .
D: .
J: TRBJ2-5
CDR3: CAWKRTAGGYGETQYF
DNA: TGTGCCTGGAAAAGGACGGCAGGAGGATATGGGGAGACCCAGTACTTC

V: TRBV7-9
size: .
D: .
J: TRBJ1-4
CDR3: CASSRTVEKLFF
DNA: TGTGCCAGCAGCCGGACAGTTGAAAAACTGTTTTTT

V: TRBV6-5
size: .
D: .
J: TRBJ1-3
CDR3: CASSYHAGLAGNTIYF
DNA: TGTGCCAGCAGTTACCATGCGGGTCTGGCTGGAAACACCATATATTTT

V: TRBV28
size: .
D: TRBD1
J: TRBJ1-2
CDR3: CASSSPTGANYGYTF
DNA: TGTGCCAGCAGTTCCCCGACAGGGGCCAACTATGGCTACACCTTC

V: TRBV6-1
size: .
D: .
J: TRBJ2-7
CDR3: CASTANRDSNYEQYF
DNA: TGTGCCAGCACAGCGAACCGGGACTCCAACTACGAGCAGTACTTC

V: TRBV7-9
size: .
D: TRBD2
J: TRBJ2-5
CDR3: CASSLLLAAQETQYF
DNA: TGTGCCAGCAGCTTATTACTAGCGGCCCAAGAGACCCAGTACTTC

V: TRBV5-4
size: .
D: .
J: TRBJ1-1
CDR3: CASSLEGRVNTEAFF
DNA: TGTGCCAGCAGCTTGGAAGGCAGGGTGAACACTGAAGCTTTCTTT

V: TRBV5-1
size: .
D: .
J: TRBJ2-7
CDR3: CASSLGGGGTTYEQYF
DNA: TGCGCCAGCAGCTTGGGGGGAGGGGGGACGACCTACGAGCAGTACTTC

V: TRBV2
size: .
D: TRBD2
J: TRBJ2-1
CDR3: CASSPLAGVNNEQFF
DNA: TGTGCCAGCAGTCCCCTAGCGGGAGTTAACAATGAGCAGTTCTTC

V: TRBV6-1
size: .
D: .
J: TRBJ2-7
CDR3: CASSVDSLGTYEQYF
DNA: TGTGCCAGCAGCGTGGACAGCCTCGGCACCTACGAGCAGTACTTC

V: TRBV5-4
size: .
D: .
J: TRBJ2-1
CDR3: CASSAGTAYNEQFF
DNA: TGTGCCAGCAGCGCAGGGACTGCCTACAATGAGCAGTTCTTC

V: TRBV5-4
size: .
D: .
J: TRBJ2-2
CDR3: CASSLGGDTGELFF
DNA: TGTGCCAGCAGCTTGGGCGGGGACACCGGGGAGCTGTTTTTT

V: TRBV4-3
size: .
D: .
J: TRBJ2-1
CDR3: CASSQEGNGSPWGEQFF
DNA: TGCGCCAGCAGCCAAGAGGGGAACGGGAGCCCCTGGGGGGAGCAGTTCTTC

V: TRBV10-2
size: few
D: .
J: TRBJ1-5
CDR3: CASRPRGSSNQPQHF
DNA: TGCGCCAGCAGGCCCCGCGGGTCAAGCAATCAGCCCCAGCATTTT

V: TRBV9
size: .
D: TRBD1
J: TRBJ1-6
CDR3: CASSATGASPLHF
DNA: TGTGCCAGCAGCGCTACAGGGGCATCACCCCTCCACTTT

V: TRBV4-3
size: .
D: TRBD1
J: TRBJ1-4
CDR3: CASSLRDRAGMGNEKLFF
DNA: TGCGCCAGCAGCCTACGGGACAGGGCGGGAATGGGTAATGAAAAACTGTTTTTT

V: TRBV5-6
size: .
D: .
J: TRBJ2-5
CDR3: CASSLASYSQETQYF
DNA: TGTGCCAGCAGCTTGGCTTCGTACAGTCAAGAGACCCAGTACTTC

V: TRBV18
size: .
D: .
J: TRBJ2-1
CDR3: CASSPYRDDEQFF
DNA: TGTGCCAGCTCACCGTACAGGGATGATGAGCAGTTCTTC

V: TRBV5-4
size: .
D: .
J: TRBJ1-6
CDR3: CASSAGQTSYNSPLHF
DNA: TGTGCCAGCAGCGCCGGACAGACCTCCTATAATTCACCCCTCCACTTT

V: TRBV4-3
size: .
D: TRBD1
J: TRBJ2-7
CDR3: CASSQEVQGAREQYF
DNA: TGCGCCAGCAGCCAAGAGGTACAGGGGGCTCGGGAGCAGTACTTC

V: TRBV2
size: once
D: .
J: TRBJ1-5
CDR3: CASSPGVNQPQHF
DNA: TGTGCCAGCAGTCCAGGGGTGAATCAGCCCCAGCATTTT

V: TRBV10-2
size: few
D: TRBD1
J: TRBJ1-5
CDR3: CASRLGQGIQPQHF
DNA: TGCGCCAGCAGACTCGGACAGGGGATTCAGCCCCAGCATTTT

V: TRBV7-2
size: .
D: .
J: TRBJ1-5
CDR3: CASSGSASGGNQPQHF
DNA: TGTGCCAGTAGCGGCAGTGCCTCGGGGGGGAATCAGCCCCAGCATTTT

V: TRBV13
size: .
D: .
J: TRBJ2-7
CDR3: CASSLVGLEQYF
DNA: TGTGCCAGCAGCTTAGTCGGTCTGGAGCAGTACTTC

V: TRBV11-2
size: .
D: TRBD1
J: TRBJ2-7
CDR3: CASSLEEHGRTGKSYEQYF
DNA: TGTGCCAGCAGCCTAGAAGAACACGGACGGACAGGGAAATCCTACGAGCAGTACTTC

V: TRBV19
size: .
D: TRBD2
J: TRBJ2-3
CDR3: CASSSGKRGDLDTQYF
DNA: TGTGCCAGTAGTAGCGGGAAGCGGGGAGATTTAGATACGCAGTATTTT